The rows below give T cell receptor beta chains drawn from one sample of a study of response to subunit inactivated influenza vaccine. TCRdb reprocessed the RT-PCR reads with MiXCR, giving one entry per CDR3 protein. The profile shows fewer than 200,000 distinct CDR3 sequences, around 9% of them singletons. Sequenced here: non-naive T cells sorted from PBMCs, sampled on the day of vaccination. These receptors all stem from a man aged 50 to 60 who received an inactivated influenza vaccine. The CDR3 runs from the conserved cysteine through the conserved F or W. D genes are given only for firm matches. Size is omitted from some rows. Given values are once, few, many or a class for expanded clones.

d_call,j_call,clone_size,v_call,cdr3_nt,cdr3_aa
-,TRBJ2-7,many,TRBV5-1,TGCGCCAGCAGCCCCCCCACCCCCTACGAGCAGTACTTC,CASSPPTPYEQYF
-,TRBJ2-7,many,TRBV7-2,TGTGCCAGCAGCCGGTGGACGAGCTACGAGCAGTACTTC,CASSRWTSYEQYF
-,TRBJ1-1,few,TRBV25-1,TGTGCCAGCAGCGTGAGGGCCGACGAGGGGCACACTGAAGCTTTCTTT,CASSVRADEGHTEAFF
TRBD1,TRBJ2-2,many,TRBV12-3/TRBV12-4,TGTGCCAGCACCCCGGACAGGGCCACCGGGGAGCTGTTTTTT,CASTPDRATGELFF
-,TRBJ2-3,-,TRBV6-2/TRBV6-3,TGTGCCAGCAGTTACGGAGCATTCACAGATACGCAGTATTTT,CASSYGAFTDTQYF
-,TRBJ1-2,few,TRBV20-1,TGCAGTGCTAGAGGGGATGGCTACACCTTC,CSARGDGYTF
-,TRBJ2-1,many,TRBV12-3/TRBV12-4,TGTGCCAGCAGTTTCGGAGGGGTAGGCTACAATGAGCAGTTCTTC,CASSFGGVGYNEQFF
-,TRBJ2-1,many,TRBV7-9,TGTGCCAGCAGCTTACCCACTAGTTCCTCCTACAATGAGCAGTTCTTC,CASSLPTSSSYNEQFF
-,TRBJ2-7,few,TRBV2,TGTGCCAGCAAGGTCGATGACTACGAGCAGTACTTC,CASKVDDYEQYF
-,TRBJ1-2,-,TRBV6-5,TGTGCCAGCAGTTACTCGCCCGGGACGAACTATGGCTACACCTTC,CASSYSPGTNYGYTF
-,TRBJ2-5,-,TRBV7-3,TGTGCCAGCAGCCCTACAAGGGAAGAGACCCAGTACTTC,CASSPTREETQYF
TRBD1,TRBJ2-3,few,TRBV28,TGTGCCAGCAGCTTTGCAGGGGGAACTAGCACAGATACGCAGTATTTT,CASSFAGGTSTDTQYF
TRBD1,TRBJ2-3,few,TRBV20-1,TGCAGTGCCGACAGGGGGCACGCAGATACGCAGTATTTT,CSADRGHADTQYF